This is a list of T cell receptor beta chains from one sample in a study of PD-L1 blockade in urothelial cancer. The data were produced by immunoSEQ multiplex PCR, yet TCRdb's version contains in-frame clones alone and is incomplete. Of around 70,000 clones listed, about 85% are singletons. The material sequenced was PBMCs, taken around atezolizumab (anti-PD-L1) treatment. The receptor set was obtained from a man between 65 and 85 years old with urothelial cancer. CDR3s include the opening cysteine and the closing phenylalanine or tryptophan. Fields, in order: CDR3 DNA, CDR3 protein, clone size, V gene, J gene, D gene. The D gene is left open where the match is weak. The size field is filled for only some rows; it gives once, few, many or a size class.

DNA: TGTGCCAGCAGCTTCACCTCAGGGGGACGGGAGACCCAGTACTTC
CDR3: CASSFTSGGRETQYF
size: .
V: TRBV5-6
J: TRBJ2-5
D: TRBD1

DNA: TGTGCCAGCAGCCGAGCTGGGGCCAACGTCCTGACTTTC
CDR3: CASSRAGANVLTF
size: .
V: TRBV7-2
J: TRBJ2-6
D: .

DNA: TGTGCCAGCAATGGGGGCCTCTACAATGAGCAGTTCTTC
CDR3: CASNGGLYNEQFF
size: .
V: TRBV6-1
J: TRBJ2-1
D: .

DNA: TGTGCCAGCAGTTTACCAGTCAGCGATGGCTACACCTTC
CDR3: CASSLPVSDGYTF
size: .
V: TRBV28
J: TRBJ1-2
D: .

DNA: TGCGCCAGCAGCCCGAGGACTAGCGGGAGGGCCCTTGGGCAGTTCTTC
CDR3: CASSPRTSGRALGQFF
size: .
V: TRBV5-1
J: TRBJ2-1
D: TRBD2

DNA: TGTGCCAGCAGCTGGGAGGGACAGGGGGCGAGTGGCTACACCTTC
CDR3: CASSWEGQGASGYTF
size: .
V: TRBV7-9
J: TRBJ1-2
D: TRBD1

DNA: TGTGCCACCAGCAGGGGGACAGGGGTTGGGGAGCAGTTCTTC
CDR3: CATSRGTGVGEQFF
size: .
V: TRBV15
J: TRBJ2-1
D: TRBD1

DNA: TGTGCCAGTAGCCTCAGACCTGGACAGGGCGGAAGTGAAGCTTTCTTT
CDR3: CASSLRPGQGGSEAFF
size: .
V: TRBV19
J: TRBJ1-1
D: TRBD1

DNA: TGTGCCAGCAGCTTTAGCGGGGGTCCCGGGGAGCTGTTTTTT
CDR3: CASSFSGGPGELFF
size: once
V: TRBV7-3
J: TRBJ2-2
D: TRBD2

DNA: TGTGCCAGCAGCCCGGACAGAAGAAACACCATATATTTT
CDR3: CASSPDRRNTIYF
size: once
V: TRBV7-2
J: TRBJ1-3
D: .

DNA: TGTGCCAGTAGCTATTCCGGGAGAAATGAAAAACTGTTTTTT
CDR3: CASSYSGRNEKLFF
size: .
V: TRBV19
J: TRBJ1-4
D: .

DNA: TGTGCCAGCAGCTTACAAGCGGGAGATTTCTACAATGAGCAGTTCTTC
CDR3: CASSLQAGDFYNEQFF
size: .
V: TRBV11-2
J: TRBJ2-1
D: TRBD2

DNA: TGTGCCAGCAGTGGAGAGTACAGGGGGAGAGAGACCCAGTACTTC
CDR3: CASSGEYRGRETQYF
size: once
V: TRBV6-1
J: TRBJ2-5
D: TRBD1

DNA: TGTGCCAGCAGTGAAACCCGGGGGATCTCCGGGGAGCTGTTTTTT
CDR3: CASSETRGISGELFF
size: .
V: TRBV2
J: TRBJ2-2
D: .

DNA: TGTGCCAGCAGTGACCAAACCGGGGAGCTGTTTTTT
CDR3: CASSDQTGELFF
size: .
V: TRBV2
J: TRBJ2-2
D: .

DNA: TGTGCCAGCAGCTCCACCGGGACCGGGAGGTCTGAAGCTTTCTTT
CDR3: CASSSTGTGRSEAFF
size: .
V: TRBV9
J: TRBJ1-1
D: .

DNA: TGTGCAGGGGGTGGCCAGGGCTGGGGAAACACCATATATTTT
CDR3: CAGGGQGWGNTIYF
size: .
V: TRBV2
J: TRBJ1-3
D: .

DNA: TGTGCCAGCAGCTTAGGTATTGGGGCAGGGGAAGAGACCCAGTACTTC
CDR3: CASSLGIGAGEETQYF
size: .
V: TRBV11-2
J: TRBJ2-5
D: .

DNA: TGTGCCAGCGCCGGGACTAGCGGGATCGGTACAGATACGCAGTATTTT
CDR3: CASAGTSGIGTDTQYF
size: .
V: TRBV9
J: TRBJ2-3
D: TRBD2

DNA: TGTGCCAGCAGCCCCCGGGAACACAATGAGCAGTTCTTC
CDR3: CASSPREHNEQFF
size: .
V: TRBV5-4
J: TRBJ2-1
D: .

DNA: TGTGCCAGCAGACCCCAAGACAGGAACGAGGGAAACACCATATATTTT
CDR3: CASRPQDRNEGNTIYF
size: .
V: TRBV28
J: TRBJ1-3
D: .

DNA: TGTGCCAGCAGTTTATCCTTATTTCCCGGGAGGACGGGAGCTTTCTTT
CDR3: CASSLSLFPGRTGAFF
size: .
V: TRBV27
J: TRBJ1-1
D: .

DNA: TGCGCCAGCAGCCAAGAGGGGCTAGCGGGGCAGCTTTATTTT
CDR3: CASSQEGLAGQLYF
size: once
V: TRBV4-1
J: TRBJ2-3
D: TRBD2

DNA: TGCGCCAGCAGCTTGGCGCTAGCGGGAAGGGAGACCCAGTACTTC
CDR3: CASSLALAGRETQYF
size: .
V: TRBV5-1
J: TRBJ2-5
D: TRBD2

DNA: TGTGCCAGCAGTTTAAGAGTTCAGGGATACAATGAGCAGTTCTTC
CDR3: CASSLRVQGYNEQFF
size: .
V: TRBV27
J: TRBJ2-1
D: .

DNA: TGTGCCAGCAGCTTACAGGGGGCCTTAGAGACCCAGTACTTC
CDR3: CASSLQGALETQYF
size: .
V: TRBV5-4
J: TRBJ2-5
D: TRBD1

DNA: TGTGCCAGCAGATCAACAGTAAACTCCTACAATGAGCAGTTCTTC
CDR3: CASRSTVNSYNEQFF
size: .
V: TRBV6-5
J: TRBJ2-1
D: .

DNA: TGTGCCAGCAGTTCCCATCAGCGGGCTACCAATGAGCAGTTCTTC
CDR3: CASSSHQRATNEQFF
size: .
V: TRBV28
J: TRBJ2-1
D: .

DNA: TGTGCCAGCAGCTCTCAACGCACTAGCGTCGAGCAGTACTTC
CDR3: CASSSQRTSVEQYF
size: .
V: TRBV11-2
J: TRBJ2-7
D: TRBD2